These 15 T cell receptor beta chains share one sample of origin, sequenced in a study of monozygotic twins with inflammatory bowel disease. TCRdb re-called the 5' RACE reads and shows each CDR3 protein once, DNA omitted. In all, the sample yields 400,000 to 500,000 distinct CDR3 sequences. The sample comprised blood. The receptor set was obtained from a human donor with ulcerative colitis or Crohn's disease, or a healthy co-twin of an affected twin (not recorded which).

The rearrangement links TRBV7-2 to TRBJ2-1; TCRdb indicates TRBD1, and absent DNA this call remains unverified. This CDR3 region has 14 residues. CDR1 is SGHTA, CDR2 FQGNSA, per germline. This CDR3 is CASSSNGVRGEQFF.

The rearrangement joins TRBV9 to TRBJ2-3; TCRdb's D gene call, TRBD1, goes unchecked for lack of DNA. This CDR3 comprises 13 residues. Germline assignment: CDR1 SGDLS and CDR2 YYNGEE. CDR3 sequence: CASTTGGADTQYF.

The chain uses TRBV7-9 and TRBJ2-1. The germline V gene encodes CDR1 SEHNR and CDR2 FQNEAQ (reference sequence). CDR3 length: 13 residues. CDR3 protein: CASSLSLSNEQFF.

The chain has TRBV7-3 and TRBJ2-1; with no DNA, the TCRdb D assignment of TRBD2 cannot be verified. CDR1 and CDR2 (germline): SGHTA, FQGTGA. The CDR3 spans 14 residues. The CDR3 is CASSSSGNQNEQFF.

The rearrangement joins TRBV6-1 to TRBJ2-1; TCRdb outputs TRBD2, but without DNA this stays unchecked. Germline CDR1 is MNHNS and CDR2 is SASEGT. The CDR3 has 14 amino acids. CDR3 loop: CASSMTRGRGEQFF.

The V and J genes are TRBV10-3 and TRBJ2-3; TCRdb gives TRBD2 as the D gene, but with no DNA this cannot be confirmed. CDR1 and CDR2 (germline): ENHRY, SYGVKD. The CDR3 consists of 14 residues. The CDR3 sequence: CAIAPAGSTDTQYF.

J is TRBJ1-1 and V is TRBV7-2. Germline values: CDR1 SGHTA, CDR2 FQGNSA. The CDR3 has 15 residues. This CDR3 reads CASSLAVMVNTEAFF. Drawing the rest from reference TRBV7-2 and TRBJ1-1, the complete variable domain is GAGVSQSPSNKVTEKGKDVELRCDPISGHTALYWYRQSLGQGLEFLIYFQGNSAPDKSGLPSDRFSAERTGGSVSTLTIQRTQQEDSAVYLCASSLAVMVNTEAFFGQGTRLTVV.

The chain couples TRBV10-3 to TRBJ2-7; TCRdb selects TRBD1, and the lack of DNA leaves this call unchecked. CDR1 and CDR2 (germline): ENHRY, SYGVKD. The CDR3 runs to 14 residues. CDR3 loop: CAITRTGERYEQYF.

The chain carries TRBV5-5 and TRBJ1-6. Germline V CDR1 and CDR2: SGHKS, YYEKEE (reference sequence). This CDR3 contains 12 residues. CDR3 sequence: CASSWKLTPLHF.

The CDR3 is CSAAYGTGDNEKLFF. The chain joins TRBV29-1 to TRBJ1-4; the TRBD1 assignment by TCRdb is unverifiable without DNA. This CDR3 contains 15 residues. CDR1 SQVTM and CDR2 ANQGSEA come from the germline V gene.

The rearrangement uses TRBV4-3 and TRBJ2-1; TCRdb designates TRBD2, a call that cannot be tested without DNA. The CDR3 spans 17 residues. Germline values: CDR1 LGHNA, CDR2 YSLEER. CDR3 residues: CASSQDPGGSSYNEQFF.

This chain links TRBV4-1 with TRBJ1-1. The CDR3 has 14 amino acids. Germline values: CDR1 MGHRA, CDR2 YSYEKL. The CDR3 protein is CASSQSHRNTEAFF.

The CDR3 is CASTRRPHSTGNTIYF. The rearrangement uses TRBV12-3 or TRBV12-4 and TRBJ1-3. This CDR3 has 16 residues.

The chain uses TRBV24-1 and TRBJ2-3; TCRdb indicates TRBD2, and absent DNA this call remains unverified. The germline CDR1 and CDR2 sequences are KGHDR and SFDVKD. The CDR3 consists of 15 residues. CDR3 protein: CATSEGLKPTDTQYF.

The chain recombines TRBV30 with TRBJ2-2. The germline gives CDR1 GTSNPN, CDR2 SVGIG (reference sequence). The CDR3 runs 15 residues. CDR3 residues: CAWSGGRKNTGELFF.